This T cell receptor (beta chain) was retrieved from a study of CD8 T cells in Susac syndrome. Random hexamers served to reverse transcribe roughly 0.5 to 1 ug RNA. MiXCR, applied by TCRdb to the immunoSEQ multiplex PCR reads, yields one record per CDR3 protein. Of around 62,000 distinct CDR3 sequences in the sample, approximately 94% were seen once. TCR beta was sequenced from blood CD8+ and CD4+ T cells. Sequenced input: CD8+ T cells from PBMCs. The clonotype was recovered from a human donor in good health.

CDR3 in amino acids: CASSQAPGPPEQETQYF. The CDR3 coding sequence is TGTGCCAGCAGCCAAGCCCCAGGACCTCCGGAACAAGAGACCCAGTACTTC. V is TRBV3-1 and J is TRBJ2-5; D unclear. The CDR3 runs to 17 residues. Germline CDR1 reads LGHDT; CDR2 reads YNNKEL (reference sequence). The V and J ends lost 1 base and 2 bases respectively, with 17 bases between them.